These 2 T cell receptor beta chains came from one sample sequenced in a study of control samples from healthy donors and cancer patients. Assay used: immunoSEQ multiplex PCR; TCRdb lists only in-frame clones, some missing. The top ten hold roughly 2.3% of the sample, which has 54,000 or so clones, 85% to 95% seen once. Source material: blood. The receptors come from a man in his thirties or forties in good health.

Only one count was recorded for this clone. This rearrangement joins TRBV5-6 to TRBJ2-1; D ambiguous. There are 14 residues in the CDR3. CDR1 is SGHDT, CDR2 YYEEEE, per germline. V lost 3 bases, J lost 10 bases, and 17 bases lay in between. As DNA, the CDR3 is TGTGCCAGCAGCTCTTACTGGACCTCCTTGGAGCAGTTCTTC. Its protein is CASSSYWTSLEQFF.

The rearrangement links TRBV27 to TRBJ2-3, with D maybe TRBD2 (6 bases). Germline values: CDR1 MNHEY, CDR2 SMNVEV (reference sequence). The V gene lost 3 bases and the J gene lost 2 bases, with 9 bases spanning the gap. CDR3 length: 14 residues. CDR3 coding DNA: TGTGCCAGCAGTTTTAAGCGGGTCACAGATACGCAGTATTTT. Amino acid sequence: CASSFKRVTDTQYF.